These 5 T cell receptor beta chains share one sample of origin, sequenced in a study of neurological immune-mediated disorders. TCRdb reprocessed the 5' RACE reads via MiXCR and lists one record per CDR3 protein. The table includes about 30,000 distinct CDR3 sequences, around 6% detected once. Sequencing used CD4+ T cells from blood. These receptors came from a woman in her forties or fifties in good health.

This clonotype was counted at least ten times. As DNA, the CDR3 is TGTGCCAGCACCCCAGGACGGCGAGCGCGAGGCTACACCTTC. Protein product: CASTPGRRARGYTF. This sequence joins TRBV12-3 or TRBV12-4 and TRBJ1-2; the D is unclear. The CDR3 runs to 14 residues. Trimming removed 7 bases at V and 8 bases at J, with 20 bases between.

Many counts were recorded for this clonotype. The rearrangement links TRBV6-1 to TRBJ2-4, with TRBD2 matching over 11 bases. J lost 1 base, V lost 4 bases, and 18 bases had no gene match. Looked up from germline, CDR1 is MNHNS and CDR2 is SASEGT. The CDR3 runs 21 residues. The CDR3 region has the DNA TGTGCCAGCAGTGCAAGGGCTACTAGCGGGGGCGTTCGATTCGCCAAAAACATTCAGTACTTC. As protein: CASSARATSGGVRFAKNIQYF.

This clonotype came up once. The rearrangement uses TRBV2 and TRBJ2-3; D might be TRBD2 (6 bases). The CDR3 consists of 16 residues. Germline CDR1 is SNHLY and CDR2 is FYNNEI. The V end lost 8 bases, the J end lost 1 base, and 19 bases lay between the germline ends. The CDR3, as DNA: TGTGCCAGCGCCGAACTTAGCGGAACCCGCACAGATACGCAGTATTTT. It translates to CASAELSGTRTDTQYF.

The CDR3 here is CASSRIAGVNTGELFF. CDR3 nucleotides: TGTGCCAGCAGCCGGATAGCGGGGGTAAACACCGGGGAGCTGTTTTTT. The chain joins TRBV11-1 to TRBJ2-2, with TRBD2 identical over 9 bases. Unmatched junction bases numbered 6, after V lost 5 bases and J lost 2 bases. From germline, CDR1 is SGHAT and CDR2 FQDESV (reference sequence). The CDR3 length is 16 residues.

By share of the sample, this clonotype is medium-sized (0.01 to 0.1%). The chain employs TRBV28 and TRBJ1-1; no clear D. Trimming took off 2 bases at V and 5 bases at J, with 9 bases between the two ends. The CDR3 has 13 amino acids. Looked up from germline, CDR1 is MDHEN and CDR2 is SYDVKM. The CDR3 spells CASSLIGKTEAFF. As DNA, the CDR3 is TGTGCCAGCAGTTTAATCGGGAAAACTGAAGCTTTCTTT.